This T cell receptor beta chain was identified during a study of blood T cell repertoires in COVID-19. Generated by immunoSEQ multiplex PCR, the TCRdb table keeps only in-frame clones and is missing some. The data contain approximately 350,000 clones, around nine tenths of them singletons. The germline gives CDR1 MDHEN, CDR2 SYDVKM. This CDR3 has 14 amino acids. Trimming shortened V by 2 bases and J by 8 bases, and 13 bases separated the two germline ends. Sequencing was performed on peripheral blood. The V gene is TRBV28, the J gene TRBJ2-1; perhaps TRBD2 as D (7 bases). This receptor was identified in a woman in her seventies with COVID-19, enrolled during active disease. CDR3 protein: CASSLPPGGHEQFF. The DNA for the CDR3 is TGTGCCAGCAGTTTACCCCCGGGGGGCCATGAGCAGTTCTTC. The variable domain in full, with the rest retrieved from reference TRBV28 and TRBJ2-1, is DVKVTQSSRYLVKRTGEKVFLECVQDMDHENMFWYRQDPGLGLRLIYFSYDVKMKEKGDIPEGYSVSREKKERFSLILESASTNQTSMYLCASSLPPGGHEQFFGPGTRLTVL.